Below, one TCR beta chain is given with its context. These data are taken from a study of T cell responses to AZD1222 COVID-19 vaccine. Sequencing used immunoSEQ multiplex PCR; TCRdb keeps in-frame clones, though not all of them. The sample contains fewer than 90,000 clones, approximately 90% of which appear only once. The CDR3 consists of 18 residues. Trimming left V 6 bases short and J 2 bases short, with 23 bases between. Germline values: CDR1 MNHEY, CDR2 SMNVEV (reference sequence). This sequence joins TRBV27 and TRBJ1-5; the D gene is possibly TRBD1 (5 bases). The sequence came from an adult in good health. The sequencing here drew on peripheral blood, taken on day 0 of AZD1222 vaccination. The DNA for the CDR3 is TGTGCCAGCAGCCTCCTGGCAGGGCGGGGTTATGGCAATCAGCCCCAGCATTTT. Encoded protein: CASSLLAGRGYGNQPQHF.